A single sample gave rise to the 12 T cell receptor beta chains below, sequenced in a study of identifying expanded T cells in peripheral blood. This table comes from immunoSEQ multiplex PCR, and its TCRdb copy is limited to in-frame clones, with some not included. The sample yields 100,000 to 150,000 clones, approximately 80% seen once. The specimen was blood. These TCRs come from a person aged 18-70 years in good health.

This chain links TRBV5-1 with TRBJ2-4, with a tentative D call TRBD2 (5 bases). Trimming stripped 1 base from V and 0 bases from J, with 20 bases between. The CDR3 has 19 residues. Germline V gene sequence: CDR1 SGHRS, CDR2 YFSETQ. The CDR3: CASSLTGVAFTLAKNIQYF. The CDR3 coding sequence is TGCGCCAGCAGCTTGACCGGGGTAGCCTTTACCCTAGCCAAAAACATTCAGTACTTC.

V is TRBV30 and J is TRBJ1-6; 7 positions agree with TRBD1. After removal of 4 bases from V and 8 bases from J, the junction contained 8 bases not matched to a gene. There are 14 residues in the CDR3. The germline V gene has CDR1 GTSNPN and CDR2 SVGIG (reference sequence). DNA for the CDR3: TGTGCCTGGACCAACCGGGACAGCTATTCACCCCTCCACTTT. Its translation: CAWTNRDSYSPLHF.

The J gene is TRBJ2-3, the V gene TRBV7-9; D may be TRBD2 (6 bases). Germline V gene sequence: CDR1 SEHNR, CDR2 FQNEAQ (reference sequence). The CDR3 runs 14 residues. Trimming removed 3 bases from V and 5 bases from J, with 12 bases in between. CDR3 nucleotide sequence: TGTGCCAGCAGCTTGAGGCAGGAGGGAGATACGCAGTATTTT. Translation: CASSLRQEGDTQYF.

This rearrangement joins TRBV5-6 to TRBJ2-7; possibly TRBD1 for D (6 bases). Trimming pared 1 base from V and 3 bases from J, leaving 11 bases between. Germline CDR1 SGHDT, CDR2 YYEEEE. The CDR3 totals 14 residues. The CDR3 loop is CASSLRQGFYEQYF. As DNA, the CDR3 is TGTGCCAGCAGCTTGAGGCAGGGGTTCTACGAGCAGTACTTC.

The chain joins TRBV7-6 to TRBJ2-7, with D perhaps matching TRBD1 (5 bases). The V end was cut by 5 bases, the J end by 4 bases, with 9 bases between. CDR3 length: 12 residues. CDR1 and CDR2 (germline): SGHVS, FNYEAQ. The CDR3 DNA reads TGTGCCAGCAGCCCATCAGGGTACGAGCAGTACTTC. It codes for CASSPSGYEQYF. Based on the CDR3 plus reference TRBV7-6 and TRBJ2-7, the full variable domain is GAGVSQSPRYKVTKRGQDVALRCDPISGHVSLYWYRQALGQGPEFLTYFNYEAQQDKSGLPNDRFSAERPEGSISTLTIQRTEQRDSAMYRCASSPSGYEQYFGPGTRLTVT.

V usage is TRBV7-9 and J usage is TRBJ2-4, with D perhaps TRBD1 (5 bases). The CDR3 has 14 residues. Germline V gene data show CDR1 as SEHNR and CDR2 as FQNEAQ (reference sequence). Trimming shortened V by 6 bases and J by 8 bases, and 17 bases separated the two germline ends. The CDR3 sequence: CASSSVPVGDIQYF. CDR3 nucleotides: TGTGCCAGCAGTTCTGTCCCCGTAGGGGACATTCAGTACTTC.

The rearrangement joins TRBV30 to TRBJ1-6, with D possibly matching TRBD1 (5 bases). This CDR3 has 12 amino acids. V lost 4 bases to trimming and J lost 10 bases, with 11 bases between them. Germline CDR1 reads GTSNPN; CDR2 reads SVGIG (reference sequence). As DNA, the CDR3 is TGTGCCTGGACTCCTTGGGGGTCACCCCTCCACTTT. The encoded protein is CAWTPWGSPLHF. Together with reference TRBV30 and TRBJ1-6, the CDR3 gives the full variable domain: SQTIHQWPATLVQPVGSPLSLECTVEGTSNPNLYWYRQAAGRGLQLLFYSVGIGQISSEVPQNLSASRPQDRQFILSSKKLLLSDSGFYLCAWTPWGSPLHFGNGTRLTVT.

J is TRBJ2-3 and V is TRBV2; possible D gene TRBD2, 5 bases. This CDR3 is 14 amino acids long. Looked up from germline, CDR1 is SNHLY and CDR2 is FYNNEI. Trimming took 5 bases from V and 9 from J, leaving 18 bases between them. CDR3 loop: CASSSLLGPSTQYF. The CDR3 region has the DNA TGTGCCAGCAGTTCGTTACTAGGACCTTCAACGCAGTATTTT.

The chain carries TRBV9 and TRBJ1-1; a weak D match, TRBD1 (5 bases). V lost 5 bases and J 4 bases, leaving 9 bases between the germline ends. This CDR3 has 12 residues. CDR1 and CDR2 from the germline V gene are SGDLS and YYNGEE. CDR3: CASSGTGTEAFF. CDR3 bases: TGTGCCAGCAGTGGGACGGGCACTGAAGCTTTCTTT.

The chain has TRBV10-3 and TRBJ1-2, with 8 positions matching TRBD1. CDR3 length equals 15 residues. Trimming cost V 3 bases and J 4 bases; bases outside gene matches: 7. Looked up from germline, CDR1 is ENHRY and CDR2 is SYGVKD. CDR3 loop: CAISDSQGAGYGYTF. The CDR3 coding sequence is TGTGCCATCAGTGACTCTCAGGGGGCGGGCTATGGCTACACCTTC.

The genes are TRBV7-9 and TRBJ2-1, with TRBD2 matching 8 bases. The germline V gene encodes CDR1 SEHNR and CDR2 FQNEAQ (reference sequence). The CDR3 is 14 residues long. The V gene end was trimmed by 8 bases and the J gene end by 4 bases; junction bases not matched to a gene: 7. The CDR3 region has the DNA TGTGCCAGCGGTTTCGGGGGGGCATACAATGAGCAGTTCTTC. Translated: CASGFGGAYNEQFF.

The V gene is TRBV5-6, the J gene TRBJ2-5; 8 nucleotides line up with TRBD1. Germline V gene sequence: CDR1 SGHDT, CDR2 YYEEEE. Unmatched junction bases numbered 7, after V lost 4 bases and J lost 2 bases. The CDR3 is 15 amino acids. CDR3 sequence reads: CASSQDRGPQETQYF. CDR3 DNA sequence: TGTGCCAGCAGCCAAGACAGGGGTCCTCAAGAGACCCAGTACTTC.